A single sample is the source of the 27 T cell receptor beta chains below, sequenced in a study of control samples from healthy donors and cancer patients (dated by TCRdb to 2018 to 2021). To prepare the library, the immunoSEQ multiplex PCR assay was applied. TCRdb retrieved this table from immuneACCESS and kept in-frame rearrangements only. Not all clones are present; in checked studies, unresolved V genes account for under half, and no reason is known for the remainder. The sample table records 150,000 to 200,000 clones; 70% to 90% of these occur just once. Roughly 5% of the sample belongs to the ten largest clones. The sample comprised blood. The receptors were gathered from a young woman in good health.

CDR3 nucleotide sequence: TGCGCCAGCGGGGTAGTAGCGGGAGGAACCGGGGAGCTGTTTTTT. Translating gives CASGVVAGGTGELFF. The rearrangement uses TRBV5-1 and TRBJ2-2; 10 bases agree with TRBD2. The J segment lost 5 bases and the V segment lost 7 bases, leaving 8 bases of the junction unmatched. From germline, CDR1 is SGHRS and CDR2 YFSETQ. The length of the CDR3 is 15 residues.

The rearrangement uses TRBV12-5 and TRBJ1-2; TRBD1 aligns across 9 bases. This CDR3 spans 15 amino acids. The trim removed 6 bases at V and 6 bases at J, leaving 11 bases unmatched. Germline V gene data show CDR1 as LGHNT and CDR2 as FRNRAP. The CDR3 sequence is CASGRTVTGGDGYTF. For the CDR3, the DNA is TGTGCTAGTGGCCGAACCGTAACAGGGGGCGATGGCTACACCTTC.

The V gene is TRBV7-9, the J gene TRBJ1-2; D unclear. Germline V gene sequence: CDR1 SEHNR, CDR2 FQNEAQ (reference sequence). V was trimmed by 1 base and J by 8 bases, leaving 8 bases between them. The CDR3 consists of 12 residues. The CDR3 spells CASSLVAAGYTF. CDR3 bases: TGTGCCAGCAGCTTAGTTGCCGCCGGCTACACCTTC. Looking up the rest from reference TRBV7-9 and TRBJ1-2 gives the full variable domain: DTGVSQNPRHKITKRGQNVTFRCDPISEHNRLYWYRQTLGQGPEFLTYFQNEAQLEKSRLLSDRFSAERPKGSFSTLEIQRTEQGDSAMYLCASSLVAAGYTFGSGTRLTVV.

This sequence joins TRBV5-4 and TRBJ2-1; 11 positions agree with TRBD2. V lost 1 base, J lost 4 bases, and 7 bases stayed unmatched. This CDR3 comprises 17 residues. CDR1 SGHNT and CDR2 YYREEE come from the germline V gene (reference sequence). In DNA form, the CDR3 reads TGTGCCAGCAGCTTGTTAAGTTCTAGCGGGGGGTACAATGAGCAGTTCTTC. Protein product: CASSLLSSSGGYNEQFF.

CDR3 in amino acids: CASSSRDRRTEAFF. Here the CDR3 DNA reads TGTGCCAGCAGCTCCCGGGACAGGAGAACTGAAGCTTTCTTT. V and J are TRBV7-9 and TRBJ1-1, with TRBD1 matching over 8 bases. CDR3 size: 14 residues. Germline V gene data show CDR1 as SEHNR and CDR2 as FQNEAQ (reference sequence). Trimming removed 4 bases from V and 5 bases from J; junction bases left unmatched: 6.

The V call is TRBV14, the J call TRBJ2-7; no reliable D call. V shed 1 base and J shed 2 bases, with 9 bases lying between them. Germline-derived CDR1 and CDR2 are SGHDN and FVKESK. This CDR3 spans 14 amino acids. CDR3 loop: CASSQGRLTYEQYF. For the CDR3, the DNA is TGTGCCAGCAGCCAAGGACGCCTGACCTACGAGCAGTACTTC.

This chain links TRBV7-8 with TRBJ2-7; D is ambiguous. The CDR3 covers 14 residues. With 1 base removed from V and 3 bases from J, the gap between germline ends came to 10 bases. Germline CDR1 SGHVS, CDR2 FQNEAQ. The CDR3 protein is CASSLGYMGYEQYF. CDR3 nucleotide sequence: TGTGCCAGCAGCTTAGGGTACATGGGCTACGAGCAGTACTTC.

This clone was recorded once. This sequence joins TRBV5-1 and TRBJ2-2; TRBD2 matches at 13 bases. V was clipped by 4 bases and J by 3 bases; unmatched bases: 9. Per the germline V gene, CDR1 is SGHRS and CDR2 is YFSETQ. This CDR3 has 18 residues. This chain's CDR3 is CASSTGLAGVSDTGELFF. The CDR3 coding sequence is TGCGCCAGCAGCACCGGACTAGCGGGAGTTTCGGACACCGGGGAGCTGTTTTTT.

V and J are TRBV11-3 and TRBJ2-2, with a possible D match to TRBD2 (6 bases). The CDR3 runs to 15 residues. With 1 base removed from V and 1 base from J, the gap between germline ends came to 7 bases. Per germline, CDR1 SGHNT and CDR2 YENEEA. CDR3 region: CASSLVSGNTGELFF. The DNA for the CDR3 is TGTGCCAGCAGCTTAGTTAGCGGGAACACCGGGGAGCTGTTTTTT.

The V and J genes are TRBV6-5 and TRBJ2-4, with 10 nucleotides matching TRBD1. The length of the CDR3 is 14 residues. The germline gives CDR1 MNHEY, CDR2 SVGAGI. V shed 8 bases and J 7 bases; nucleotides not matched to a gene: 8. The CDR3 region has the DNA TGTGCCAGCGGACCGGGACAGGGGTTGAACATTCAGTACTTC. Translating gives CASGPGQGLNIQYF.

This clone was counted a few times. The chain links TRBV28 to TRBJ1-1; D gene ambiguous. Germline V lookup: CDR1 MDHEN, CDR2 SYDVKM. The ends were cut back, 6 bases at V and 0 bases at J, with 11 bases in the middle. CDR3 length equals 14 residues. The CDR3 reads CASSHMGLNTEAFF. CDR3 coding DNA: TGTGCCAGCAGCCACATGGGGTTGAACACTGAAGCTTTCTTT.

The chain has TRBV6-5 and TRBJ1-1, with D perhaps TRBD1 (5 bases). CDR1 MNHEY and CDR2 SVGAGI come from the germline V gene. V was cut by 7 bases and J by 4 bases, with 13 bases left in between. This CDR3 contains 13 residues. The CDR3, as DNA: TGTGCCAGCATGGGGGGATTTACCACTGAAGCTTTCTTT. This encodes CASMGGFTTEAFF.

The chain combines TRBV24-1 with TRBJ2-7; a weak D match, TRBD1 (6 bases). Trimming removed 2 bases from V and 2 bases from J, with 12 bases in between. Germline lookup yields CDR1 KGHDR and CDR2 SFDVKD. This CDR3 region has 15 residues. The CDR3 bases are TGTGCCACCAGTGATTCAAGACAGGAGACCTACGAGCAGTACTTC. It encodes CATSDSRQETYEQYF.

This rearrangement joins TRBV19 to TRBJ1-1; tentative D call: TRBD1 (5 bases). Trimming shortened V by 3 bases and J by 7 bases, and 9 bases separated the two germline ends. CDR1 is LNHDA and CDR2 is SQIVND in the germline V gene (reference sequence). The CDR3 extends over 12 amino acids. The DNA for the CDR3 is TGTGCCAGTAGTATCGGGGGAGATGAAGCTTTCTTT. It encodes CASSIGGDEAFF.

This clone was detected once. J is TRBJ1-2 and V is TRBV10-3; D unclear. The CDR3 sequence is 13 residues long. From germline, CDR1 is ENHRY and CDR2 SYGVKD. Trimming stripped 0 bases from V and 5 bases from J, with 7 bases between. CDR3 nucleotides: TGTGCCATCAGTGAGTCGGAGAAGTATGGCTACACCTTC. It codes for CAISESEKYGYTF.

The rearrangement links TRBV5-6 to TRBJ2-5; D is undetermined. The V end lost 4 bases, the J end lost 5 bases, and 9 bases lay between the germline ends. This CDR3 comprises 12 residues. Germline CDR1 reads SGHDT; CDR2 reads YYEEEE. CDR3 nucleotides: TGTGCCAGCAGCCACCGATGGGAGACCCAGTACTTC. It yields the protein CASSHRWETQYF.

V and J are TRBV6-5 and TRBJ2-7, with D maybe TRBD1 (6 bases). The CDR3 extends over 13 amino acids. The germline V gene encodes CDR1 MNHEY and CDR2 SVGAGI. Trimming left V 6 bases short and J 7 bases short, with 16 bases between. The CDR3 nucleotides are TGTGCCAGCAGATACGGACCCAGGGGAGAGCAGTACTTC. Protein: CASRYGPRGEQYF.

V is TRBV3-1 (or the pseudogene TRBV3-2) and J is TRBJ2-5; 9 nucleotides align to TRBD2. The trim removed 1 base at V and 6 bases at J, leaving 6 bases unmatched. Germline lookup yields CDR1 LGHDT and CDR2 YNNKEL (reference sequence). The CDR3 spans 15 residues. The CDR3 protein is CASSQGLAATQTQYF. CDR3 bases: TGTGCCAGCAGCCAAGGACTAGCGGCTACCCAGACCCAGTACTTC.

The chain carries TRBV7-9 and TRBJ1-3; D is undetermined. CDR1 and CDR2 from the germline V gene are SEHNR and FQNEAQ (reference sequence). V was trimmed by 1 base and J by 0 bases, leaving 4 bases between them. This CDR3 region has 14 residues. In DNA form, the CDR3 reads TGTGCCAGCAGCTTAGGGAGCTCTGGAAACACCATATATTTT. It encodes CASSLGSSGNTIYF.

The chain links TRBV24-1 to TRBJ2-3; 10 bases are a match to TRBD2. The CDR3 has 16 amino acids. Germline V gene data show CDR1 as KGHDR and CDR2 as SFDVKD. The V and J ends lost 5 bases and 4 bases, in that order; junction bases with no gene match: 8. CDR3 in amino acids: CATSVPSGGRADTQYF. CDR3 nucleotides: TGTGCCACCAGTGTTCCTAGCGGGGGTAGGGCAGATACGCAGTATTTT.

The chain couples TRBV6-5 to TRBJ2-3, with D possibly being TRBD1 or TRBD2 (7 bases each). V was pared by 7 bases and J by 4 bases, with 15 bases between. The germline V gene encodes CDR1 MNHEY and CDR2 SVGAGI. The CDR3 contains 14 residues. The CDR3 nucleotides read TGTGCCAGCACCCAGGGGGGGGCGTCAGATACGCAGTATTTT. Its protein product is CASTQGGASDTQYF.

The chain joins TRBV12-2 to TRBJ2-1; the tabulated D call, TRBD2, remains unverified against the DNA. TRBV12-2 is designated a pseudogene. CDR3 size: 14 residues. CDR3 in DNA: TGTGCAAGTCGCTTAGGTCCTTCCTACAATGAGCAGTTCTTC. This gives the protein CASRLGPSYNEQFF.

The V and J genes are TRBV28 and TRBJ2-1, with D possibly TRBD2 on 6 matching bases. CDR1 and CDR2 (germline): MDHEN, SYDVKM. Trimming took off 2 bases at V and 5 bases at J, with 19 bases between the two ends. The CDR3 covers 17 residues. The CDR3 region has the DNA TGTGCCAGCAGTTTAGTAATCAGAAGCGGGTATAACAATGAGCAGTTCTTC. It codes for CASSLVIRSGYNNEQFF.

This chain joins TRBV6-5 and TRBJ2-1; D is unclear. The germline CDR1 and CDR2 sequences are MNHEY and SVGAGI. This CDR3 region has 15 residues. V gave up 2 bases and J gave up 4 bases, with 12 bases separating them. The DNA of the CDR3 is TGTGCCAGCAGTTACAGGGTCTCACCTTACAATGAGCAGTTCTTC. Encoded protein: CASSYRVSPYNEQFF.

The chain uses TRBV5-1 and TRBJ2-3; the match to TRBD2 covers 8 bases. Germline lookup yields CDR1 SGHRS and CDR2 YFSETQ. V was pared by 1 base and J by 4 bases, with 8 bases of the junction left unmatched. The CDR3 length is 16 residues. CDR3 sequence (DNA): TGCGCCAGCAGCTTGCGTCAGCGGGAGATTTCAGATACGCAGTATTTT. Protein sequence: CASSLRQREISDTQYF.

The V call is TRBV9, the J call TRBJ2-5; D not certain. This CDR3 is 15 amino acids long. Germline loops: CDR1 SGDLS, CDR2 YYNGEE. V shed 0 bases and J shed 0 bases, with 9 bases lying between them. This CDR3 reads CASSVGERYQETQYF. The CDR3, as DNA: TGTGCCAGCAGCGTAGGGGAAAGATACCAAGAGACCCAGTACTTC.

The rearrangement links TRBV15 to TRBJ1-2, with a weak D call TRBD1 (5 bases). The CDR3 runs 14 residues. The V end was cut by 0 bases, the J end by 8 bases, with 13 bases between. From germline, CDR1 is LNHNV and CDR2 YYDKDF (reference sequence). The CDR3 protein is CATSRDTRGWGYTF. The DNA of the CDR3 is TGTGCCACCAGCAGAGATACGAGGGGATGGGGCTACACCTTC.